This TCR beta chain was found in a study of post-analysis software for immune sequencing data. V was clipped by 0 bases and J by 8 bases, with 19 bases between them. CDR3 length: 16 residues. Germline-derived CDR1 and CDR2 are ENHRY and SYGVKD. There are a few counts of this clonotype. TCR beta cDNA libraries included unique molecular identifiers. TCRdb redid the calling of the PCR reads with MiXCR, one entry per CDR3 protein. The table records roughly 160,000 distinct CDR3 sequences, under 40% of them present only once. J is TRBJ1-2 and V is TRBV10-3, with no clear D. The specimen comprised blood, sampled after autologous hematopoietic stem cell transplantation. The TCR originated in a girl between 5 and 17 years old with multiple sclerosis. The chain's CDR3 is CAISESIGDYGYGYTF. The CDR3 DNA follows: TGTGCCATCAGTGAGTCGATCGGGGATTACGGATACGGCTACACCTTC.